This T cell receptor (beta chain) was observed in a study of post-analysis software for immune sequencing data. Broader study findings: The study found TRBV5-6, TRBV5-1 and TRBV20-1 among five or six TRBV segments more frequent in patients than controls.

The ends were cut back, 4 bases at V and 3 bases at J, with 16 bases in the middle. There are 15 residues in the CDR3. Per the germline V gene, CDR1 is MNHEY and CDR2 is SMNVEV (reference sequence). Built from TCR beta cDNA, the libraries had unique molecular identifiers in them. TCRdb independently ran MiXCR on the PCR reads; one entry per CDR3 protein. This table holds approximately 160,000 distinct CDR3 sequences, about 29% found once. As concerns this clonotype: Its antigen is unidentified.

Sequencing used blood. The receptor comes from a girl aged 10-17 years with multiple sclerosis. The chain has TRBV27 and TRBJ2-7; D might be TRBD1 or TRBD2, each matching 6 bases. As DNA, the CDR3 is TGTGCCAGCAGTTCCGGACTGAGGGGGGTCTACGAGCAGTACTTC. Translated, it gives CASSSGLRGVYEQYF.